This TCR beta chain came from a study of CD8+CD57+ T cells in acquired aplastic anemia. The TCR beta profiling, which covered VDJ combination and CDR3 sequence, was carried out using genomic DNA as the template. TCRdb analysed the reads with MiXCR anew, one entry per CDR3 protein. The table includes over 150,000 distinct CDR3 sequences, approximately 50% detected once. Germline assignment: CDR1 SGHRS and CDR2 YFSETQ. V was clipped by 5 bases and J by 1 base, with 10 bases between them. There are 13 residues in the CDR3. This clonotype was observed many times. This receptor was obtained from a human donor in good health, serving as a control. This sequence joins TRBV5-1 and TRBJ2-7; D is uncertain. Input material: sorted CD4+, CD8+, or CD8+CD57+ T cells (not recorded which) from PBMCs. The CDR3 protein is CASSPLPSYEQYF. CDR3 nucleotides: TGCGCCAGCAGTCCTCTCCCTTCCTACGAGCAGTACTTC.